Given below is one T cell receptor beta chain in context. In the original analysis: Amplification of reference gene primers was used by the study to estimate nucleated cell counts. The protocol was immunoSEQ multiplex PCR, while the TCRdb copy is restricted to in-frame clones and leaves out a portion. V, J and clone size are those of that table, while D and trimming were read from the DNA. Of some 45,000 clones listed, over 70% were seen once; the top ten hold 15% to 20%. Germline CDR1 reads SGHTA; CDR2 reads FQGNSA. CDR3 length: 15 residues. The junction had 4 bases not matched to a gene; V was cut back by 0 bases and J by 2 bases. The sample comes from a study of blood T cell repertoires in COVID-19. Study context: Some COVID-19 samples were acute and others convalescent; all came from the United States, Italy and Spain.

This TCR derives from a man in his sixties or seventies with acute or convalescent COVID-19. The rearrangement joins TRBV7-2 to TRBJ2-7, with 7 bases fitting TRBD2. The sample was peripheral blood. This chain's CDR3 is CASSLAASGTYEQYF. CDR3 coding DNA: TGTGCCAGCAGCTTAGCGGCTAGCGGTACCTACGAGCAGTACTTC.